The present T cell receptor (beta chain) was sequenced within a study of PD-L1 blockade in urothelial cancer. The overall study: Patients commenced atezolizumab in about 2014, and it was given at 1,200 mg intravenously every 3 weeks.

Samples were collected from each patient before treatment and during treatment. Each patient gave between 1 and 8 of them in total. Some clones are missing from TCRdb's copy, which holds only in-frame ones; the method was immunoSEQ multiplex PCR. The sample lists 90,000 to 120,000 clones, approximately 91% occurring once. About this clone itself: Its antigen remains unknown.

Notes on the study in general: Tumor-associated blood clones were expanded more by durable-benefit patients at 3 weeks.

The J segment lost 3 bases and the V segment lost 5 bases, leaving 3 bases of the junction unmatched. Germline assignment: CDR1 KGHSH and CDR2 LQKENI. The CDR3 has 13 residues. This specimen consisted of PBMCs, obtained around atezolizumab (anti-PD-L1) treatment. The chain uses TRBV18 and TRBJ2-7, with TRBD2 identical over 8 bases. The sequence was obtained from a woman at least 80 years old with urothelial cancer. The CDR3 here is CASSSGRIYEQYF. The CDR3 DNA reads TGTGCCAGCTCAAGCGGGAGAATCTACGAGCAGTACTTC.